This T cell receptor (beta chain) came from a study of blood T cells in healthy people across ages. Study-wide findings and caveats: Naive T cell percentage showed a strong correlation with TCR beta diversity.

This clonotype turned up a few times. Antigen: not known. The use of a sample-barcoded 5' primer and a J-beta primer mix characterized a second PCR of roughly 7 to 11 cycles. Each single sample gave us at least 2.5 million CDR3-containing paired-end reads. A single record per CDR3 protein comes from TCRdb applying MiXCR to the 5' RACE reads. Among around 820,000 distinct CDR3 sequences listed, about 25% were seen once. Another study also made use of these data, one on T cells of mothers and their children. That work contributes: No persistent microchimeric T cell clones were detected.

This receptor was identified in a boy between 10 and 17 years old in good health. Sequenced sample: blood.

The CDR3 spells CSARGGVNYGYTF. CDR3 DNA: TGCAGTGCTAGGGGGGGGGTGAACTATGGCTACACCTTC. V is TRBV20-1 and J is TRBJ1-2; tentatively, D is TRBD1 (5 bases). CDR3 length: 13 amino acids. The germline CDR1 and CDR2 sequences are DFQATT and SNEGSKA (reference sequence). The V and J ends lost 3 bases and 2 bases respectively, with 10 bases between them.